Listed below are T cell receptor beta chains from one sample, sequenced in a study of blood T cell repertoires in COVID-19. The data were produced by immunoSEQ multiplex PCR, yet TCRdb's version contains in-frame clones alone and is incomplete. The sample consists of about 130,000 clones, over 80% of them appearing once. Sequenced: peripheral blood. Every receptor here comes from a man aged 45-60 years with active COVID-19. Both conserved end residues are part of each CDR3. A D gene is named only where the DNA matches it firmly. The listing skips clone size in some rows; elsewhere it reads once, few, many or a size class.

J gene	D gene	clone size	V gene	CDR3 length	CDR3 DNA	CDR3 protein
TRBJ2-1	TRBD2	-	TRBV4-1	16	TGCGCCAGCAGCCAAGACCCGGGACTAGACAACAATGAGCAGTTCTTC	CASSQDPGLDNNEQFF
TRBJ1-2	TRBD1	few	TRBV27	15	TGTGCCAGCAGTTCATATACAGGGGGCAGCTATGGCTACACCTTC	CASSSYTGGSYGYTF
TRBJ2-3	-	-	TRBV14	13	TGTGCCAGCAGCCCTCCTAACTTGGATACGCAGTATTTT	CASSPPNLDTQYF
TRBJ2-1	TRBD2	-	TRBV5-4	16	TGTGCCAGCAGCGCTCTCGGGCGGGGGGTCGTCCATGAGCAGTTCTTC	CASSALGRGVVHEQFF
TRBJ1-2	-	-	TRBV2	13	TGTGCCAGCGAGGTGGTCAGGGTTAACGGCTACACCTTC	CASEVVRVNGYTF
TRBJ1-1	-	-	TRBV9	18	TGTGCCAGCAGCCCCCGACAGTCCCAGGTTCCCCCCGACACTGAAGCTTTCTTT	CASSPRQSQVPPDTEAFF
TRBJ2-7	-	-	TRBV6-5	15	TGTGCCAGCAGTTACTCGAAAGAGGGAGCCTACGAGCAGTACTTC	CASSYSKEGAYEQYF
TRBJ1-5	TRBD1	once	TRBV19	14	TGTGCCACCAAGACAGGGGTGGGCAATCAGCCCCAGCATTTT	CATKTGVGNQPQHF
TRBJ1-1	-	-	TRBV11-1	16	TGTGCCAGCAGCTCGGACGGGGAATTGATGAACACTGAAGCTTTCTTT	CASSSDGELMNTEAFF
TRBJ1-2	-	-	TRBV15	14	TGTGCCACCAGCAGAGATACAGGGAACTATGGCTACACCTTC	CATSRDTGNYGYTF
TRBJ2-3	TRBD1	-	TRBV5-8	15	TGTGCCAGCAGCTTGGTGGGACAGGGGGGGTATACGCAGTATTTT	CASSLVGQGGYTQYF
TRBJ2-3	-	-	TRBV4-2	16	TGTGCCAGCAGCCAAGGATCCCACATGGGCACAGATACGCAGTATTTT	CASSQGSHMGTDTQYF
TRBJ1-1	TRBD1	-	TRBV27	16	TGTGCCAGCAGTTCAGGACAGGGGACCCTTGACACTGAAGCTTTCTTT	CASSSGQGTLDTEAFF
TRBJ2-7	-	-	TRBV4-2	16	TGTGCCAGCAGCCAAGGTCCAGGTCAGAGCTCCTACGAGCAGTACTTC	CASSQGPGQSSYEQYF
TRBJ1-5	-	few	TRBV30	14	TGTGCCTGGAGTTCCCAGGCGAATAATCAGCCCCAGCATTTT	CAWSSQANNQPQHF
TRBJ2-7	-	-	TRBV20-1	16	TGCAGTGCTAGTCTTTCCGGCAGGGCCCGATTCTACGAGCAGTACTTC	CSASLSGRARFYEQYF
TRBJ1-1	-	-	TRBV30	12	TGTGCCTGGAGTGTTCGGAACACTGAAGCTTTCTTT	CAWSVRNTEAFF
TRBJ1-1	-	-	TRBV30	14	TGTGCCTGGAACAGGCGACTTATGAACACTGAAGCTTTCTTT	CAWNRRLMNTEAFF
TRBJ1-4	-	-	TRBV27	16	TGTGCCAGCAGTCTCCAAAACCATGACAGGCCAGTAGAACTGTTTTTT	CASSLQNHDRPVELFF
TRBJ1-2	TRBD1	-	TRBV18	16	TGTGCCACCCTCAGGGACAGGGGAATCCACTTCTATGGCTACACCTTC	CATLRDRGIHFYGYTF